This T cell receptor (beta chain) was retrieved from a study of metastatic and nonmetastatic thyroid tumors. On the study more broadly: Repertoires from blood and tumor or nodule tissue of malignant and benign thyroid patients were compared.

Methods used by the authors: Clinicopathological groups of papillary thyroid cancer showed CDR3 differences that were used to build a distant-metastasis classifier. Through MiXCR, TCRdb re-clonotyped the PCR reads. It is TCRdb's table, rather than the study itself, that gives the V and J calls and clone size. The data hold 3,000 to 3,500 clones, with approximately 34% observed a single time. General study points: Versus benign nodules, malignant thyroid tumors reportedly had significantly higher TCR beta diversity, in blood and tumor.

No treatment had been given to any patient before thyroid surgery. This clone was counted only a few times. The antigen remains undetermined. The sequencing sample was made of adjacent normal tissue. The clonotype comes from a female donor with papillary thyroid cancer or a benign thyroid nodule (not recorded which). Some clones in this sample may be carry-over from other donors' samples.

The CDR3 region is CASRRLSGGPGKETQYF. The CDR3 bases are TGTGCCAGCAGAAGACTATCGGGAGGCCCTGGGAAAGAGACCCAGTACTTC. The chain uses TRBV6-1 and TRBJ2-5, with 7 positions matching TRBD2. The CDR3 extends over 17 amino acids. V lost 6 bases, J lost 3 bases, and 16 bases stayed unmatched. CDR1 MNHNS and CDR2 SASEGT come from the germline V gene.